One and the same sample provided the 10 T cell receptor beta chains below, sequenced in a study of blood T cell repertoires in COVID-19. Clones were read by immunoSEQ multiplex PCR, and TCRdb kept only the in-frame ones, dropping some. The table shows about 7,700 clones, with roughly 88% occurring only once. The sequencing input was peripheral blood. Every receptor here comes from a woman between 50 and 59 years old with active or convalescent COVID-19.

The J gene is TRBJ2-5, the V gene TRBV11-2; D possibly corresponds to TRBD2 (6 bases). Germline CDR1 SGHAT, CDR2 FQNNGV. Trimming removed 6 bases from V and 7 bases from J, with 12 bases in between. The CDR3 is 12 residues long. Here the CDR3 DNA reads TGTGCCAGCAGTTCGGGGGAGGCGACCCAGTACTTC. This codes for CASSSGEATQYF.

This clone was detected only a few times. The rearrangement links TRBV7-2 to TRBJ1-1; 9 nucleotides agree with TRBD1. The V gene's germline CDR1 is SGHTA and CDR2 FQGNSA. CDR3 length equals 12 residues. Losses at the gene ends were 5 bases for V and 11 bases for J; bases not matched to a gene: 6. The CDR3 DNA reads TGTGCCAGCAGCGATACAGGGGGCGCGGCTTTCTTT. This translates into CASSDTGGAAFF.

CDR3: CSVGQGTGQPQHF. CDR3 sequence (DNA): TGCAGCGTGGGACAGGGGACTGGTCAGCCCCAGCATTTT. The chain joins TRBV29-1 to TRBJ1-5; TRBD1 matches 10 bases. CDR1 is SQVTM and CDR2 is ANQGSEA in the germline V gene. The length of the CDR3 is 13 residues. V lost 6 bases, J lost 6 bases, and 5 bases stayed unmatched.

The chain couples TRBV10-3 to TRBJ1-5; D not certain. Trimming took 2 bases from V and 1 from J, leaving 9 bases between them. The CDR3 contains 15 residues. Per the germline V gene, CDR1 is ENHRY and CDR2 is SYGVKD. The CDR3 reads CAISEDLGSNQPQHF. DNA of the CDR3: TGTGCCATCAGTGAGGACCTCGGGAGCAATCAGCCCCAGCATTTT.

V is TRBV6-5 and J is TRBJ1-1, with a possible D match to TRBD1 (6 bases). This CDR3 has 12 amino acids. Between the trimmed V and J ends, which lost 3 bases and 10 bases, there was a span of 12 bases. Germline-derived CDR1 and CDR2 are MNHEY and SVGAGI. Here the CDR3 reads CASSYSGGVAFF. The CDR3 DNA reads as TGTGCCAGCAGTTATTCGGGGGGCGTAGCTTTCTTT.

This chain connects TRBV29-1 to TRBJ1-5; TRBD1 might be the D (5 bases). CDR3 size: 14 residues. V lost 4 bases and J 7 bases, leaving 17 bases between the germline ends. Germline CDR1 reads SQVTM; CDR2 reads ANQGSEA. The CDR3 sequence is CSVVIGRVDQPQHF. CDR3 nucleotides: TGCAGCGTTGTTATTGGCAGGGTCGACCAGCCCCAGCATTTT.

The V call is TRBV2, the J call TRBJ2-5; D not certain. Germline CDR1 is SNHLY and CDR2 is FYNNEI. This CDR3 comprises 11 residues. CDR3 residues: CTTRGQETQYF. The CDR3 DNA reads as TGTACCACCCGCGGACAAGAGACCCAGTACTTC.

This clone was seen only a few times. This chain joins TRBV27 and TRBJ1-4; D is unclear. The CDR3 runs 14 residues. Germline V gene lookup returns CDR1 MNHEY and CDR2 SMNVEV (reference sequence). The V gene lost 1 base and the J gene lost 8 bases, with 11 bases spanning the gap. The CDR3 sequence is CASSLFQESEKLFF. The CDR3 DNA reads as TGTGCCAGCAGTTTATTTCAGGAAAGCGAAAAACTGTTTTTT.

Here the CDR3 DNA reads TGTGCCACCAGCAGGGGGGCTAGCGGGGGAGAGACCCAGTACTTC. As protein: CATSRGASGGETQYF. The V and J genes are TRBV15 and TRBJ2-5, with TRBD2 matching over 10 bases. Trimming at V came to 3 bases and at J to 4 bases, leaving 5 bases not matched to a gene. This CDR3 is built from 15 residues. Germline V gene lookup returns CDR1 LNHNV and CDR2 YYDKDF (reference sequence).

The rearrangement uses TRBV7-2 and TRBJ2-2; 13 nucleotides match TRBD2. The CDR3 loop spans 17 amino acids. Germline lookup yields CDR1 SGHTA and CDR2 FQGNSA. The junction had 8 bases not matched to a gene; V was cut back by 7 bases and J by 3 bases. The CDR3 reads CASTGTSGGAYTGELFF. The DNA for the CDR3 is TGTGCCAGCACGGGCACTAGCGGGGGGGCCTACACCGGGGAGCTGTTTTTT.